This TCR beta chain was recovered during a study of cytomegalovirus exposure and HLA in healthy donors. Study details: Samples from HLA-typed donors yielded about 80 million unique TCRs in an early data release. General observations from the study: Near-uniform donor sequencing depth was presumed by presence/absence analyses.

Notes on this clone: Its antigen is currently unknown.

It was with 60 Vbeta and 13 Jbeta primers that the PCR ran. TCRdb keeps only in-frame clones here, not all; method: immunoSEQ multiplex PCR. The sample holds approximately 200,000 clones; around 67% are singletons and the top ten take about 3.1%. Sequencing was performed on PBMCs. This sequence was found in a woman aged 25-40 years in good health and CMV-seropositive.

The CDR3 here is CASSDRGINYGYTF. The DNA for the CDR3 is TGTGCCAGTAGCGACAGGGGTATTAACTATGGCTACACCTTC. The chain employs TRBV19 and TRBJ1-2; TRBD1 matches 8 bases. Losses at the gene ends were 6 bases for V and 1 base for J; bases not matched to a gene: 4. The CDR3 extends over 14 amino acids. CDR1 and CDR2 (germline): LNHDA, SQIVND (reference sequence).